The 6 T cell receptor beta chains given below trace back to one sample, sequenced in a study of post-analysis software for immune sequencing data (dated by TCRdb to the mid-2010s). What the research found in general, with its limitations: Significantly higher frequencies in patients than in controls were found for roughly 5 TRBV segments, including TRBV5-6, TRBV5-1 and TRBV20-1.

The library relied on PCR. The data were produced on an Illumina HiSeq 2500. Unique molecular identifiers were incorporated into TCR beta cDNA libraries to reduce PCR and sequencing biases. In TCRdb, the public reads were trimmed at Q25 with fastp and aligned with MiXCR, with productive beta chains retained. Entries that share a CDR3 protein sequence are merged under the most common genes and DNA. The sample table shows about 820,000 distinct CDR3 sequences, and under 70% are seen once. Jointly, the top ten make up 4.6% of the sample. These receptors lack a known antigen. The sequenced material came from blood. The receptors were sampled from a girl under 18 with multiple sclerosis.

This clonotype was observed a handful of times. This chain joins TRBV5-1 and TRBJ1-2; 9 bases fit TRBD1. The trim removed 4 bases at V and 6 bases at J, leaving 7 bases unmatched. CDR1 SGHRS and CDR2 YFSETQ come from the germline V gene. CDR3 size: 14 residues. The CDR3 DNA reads TGCGCCAGCAGCCCAGCGGGACAGGGCCATGGCTACACCTTC. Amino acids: CASSPAGQGHGYTF.

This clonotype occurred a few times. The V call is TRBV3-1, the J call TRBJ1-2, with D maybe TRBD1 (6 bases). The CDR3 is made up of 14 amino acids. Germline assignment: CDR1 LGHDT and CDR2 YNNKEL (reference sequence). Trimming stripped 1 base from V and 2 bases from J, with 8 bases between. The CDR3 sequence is CASSQAGDNYGYTF. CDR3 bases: TGTGCCAGCAGCCAAGCAGGGGACAACTATGGCTACACCTTC.

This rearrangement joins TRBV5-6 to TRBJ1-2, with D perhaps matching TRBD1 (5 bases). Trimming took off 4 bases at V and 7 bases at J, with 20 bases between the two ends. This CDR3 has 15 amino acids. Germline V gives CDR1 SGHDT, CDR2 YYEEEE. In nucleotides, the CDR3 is TGTGCCAGCAGCCCCCCCAGGGACCGCCTAAGTGGCTACACCTTC. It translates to CASSPPRDRLSGYTF.

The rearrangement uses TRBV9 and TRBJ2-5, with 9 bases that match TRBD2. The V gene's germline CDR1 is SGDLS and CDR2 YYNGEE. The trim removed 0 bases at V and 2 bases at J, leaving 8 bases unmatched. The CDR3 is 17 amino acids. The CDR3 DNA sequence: TGTGCCAGCAGCGTAGCAATCCCTAGCGGGGTGCAAGAGACCCAGTACTTC. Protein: CASSVAIPSGVQETQYF. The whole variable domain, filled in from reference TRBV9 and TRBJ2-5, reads DSGVTQTPKHLITATGQRVTLRCSPRSGDLSVYWYQQSLDQGLQFLIQYYNGEERAKGNILERFSAQQFPDLHSELNLSSLELGDSALYFCASSVAIPSGVQETQYFGPGTRLLVL.

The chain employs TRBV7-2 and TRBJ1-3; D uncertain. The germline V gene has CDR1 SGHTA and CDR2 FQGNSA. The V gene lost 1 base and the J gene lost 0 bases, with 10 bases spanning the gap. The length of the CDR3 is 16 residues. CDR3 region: CASSLVVESSGNTIYF. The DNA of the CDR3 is TGTGCCAGCAGCTTAGTGGTCGAGAGCTCTGGAAACACCATATATTTT. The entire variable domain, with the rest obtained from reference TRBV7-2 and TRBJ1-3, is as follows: GAGVSQSPSNKVTEKGKDVELRCDPISGHTALYWYRQSLGQGLEFLIYFQGNSAPDKSGLPSDRFSAERTGGSVSTLTIQRTQQEDSAVYLCASSLVVESSGNTIYFGEGSWLTVV.

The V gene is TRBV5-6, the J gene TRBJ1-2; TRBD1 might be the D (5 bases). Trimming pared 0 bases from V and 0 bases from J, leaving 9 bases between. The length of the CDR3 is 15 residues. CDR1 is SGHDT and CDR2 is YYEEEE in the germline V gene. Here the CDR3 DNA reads TGTGCCAGCAGCTTGGCCGGGACGTCTAACTATGGCTACACCTTC. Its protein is CASSLAGTSNYGYTF. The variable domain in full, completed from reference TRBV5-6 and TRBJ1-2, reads DAGVTQSPTHLIKTRGQQVTLRCSPKSGHDTVSWYQQALGQGPQFIFQYYEEEERQRGNFPDRFSGHQFPNYSSELNVNALLLGDSALYLCASSLAGTSNYGYTFGSGTRLTVV.